What follows describes a single TCR beta chain. This sample is drawn from a study of control samples from healthy donors and cancer patients. Germline V gene sequence: CDR1 MNHEY, CDR2 SMNVEV (reference sequence). V was shortened by 0 bases and J by 2 bases, with 8 bases between the two germline ends. The CDR3 has 15 residues. Generated by immunoSEQ multiplex PCR, the TCRdb table keeps only in-frame clones and is missing some. This table holds over 40,000 clones, 85% to 90% found once. The chain is built from TRBV27 and TRBJ1-5; no firm D call. The TCR comes from a man aged 45-65 years with head and neck cancer. The sample taken for sequencing was PBMCs. In nucleotides, the CDR3 is TGTGCCAGCAGTTTATCGTGGATGGGCAATCAGCCCCAGCATTTT. This translates into CASSLSWMGNQPQHF.